Listed below are T cell receptor beta chains from one sample, sequenced in a study of response to subunit inactivated influenza vaccine. Via MiXCR, TCRdb re-called the RT-PCR reads, giving one row per CDR3 protein. The sample carries 150,000 to 200,000 distinct CDR3 sequences, approximately 12% recorded once. This sample also appeared in a second study, on T cells expressing NK-cell markers.

The source material was CD8+ T cells sorted from PBMCs, sampled 12 days after vaccination. These receptors came from a man between 45 and 60 years old who received an inactivated influenza vaccine. CDR3s include the opening cysteine and the closing phenylalanine or tryptophan. A D gene is named only where the DNA matches it firmly. For some rows the clone size is stated as once, few or many, or as a class when expanded; others skip it.

v_gene,d_gene,j_gene,abundance,len,CDR3aa,CDR3nt
TRBV30,NA,TRBJ1-4,NA,15,CAWRDPGEGAEKLFF,TGTGCCTGGAGGGATCCAGGGGAGGGTGCTGAAAAACTGTTTTTT
TRBV25-1,NA,TRBJ1-4,many,16,CASSVFGETTNEKLFF,TGTGCCAGCAGTGTGTTTGGGGAAACAACTAATGAAAAACTGTTTTTT
TRBV10-3,TRBD1,TRBJ2-7,NA,15,CAISESGTGWYEQYF,TGTGCCATCAGTGAGTCCGGGACAGGGTGGTACGAGCAGTACTTC
TRBV24-1,NA,TRBJ2-1,few,14,CATSGKSSYNEQFF,TGTGCCACCAGTGGGAAGTCATCCTACAATGAGCAGTTCTTC
TRBV20-1,NA,TRBJ2-7,NA,13,CSARGRSSYEQYF,TGCAGTGCTCGCGGTAGGTCCTCCTACGAGCAGTACTTC
TRBV28,NA,TRBJ2-2,NA,14,CASSLSRPTGELFF,TGTGCCAGCAGTTTAAGCCGACCCACCGGGGAGCTGTTTTTT
TRBV29-1,NA,TRBJ2-5,NA,13,CGVEHDNSETQYF,TGCGGCGTTGAACACGACAATTCAGAGACCCAGTACTTC
TRBV12-3/TRBV12-4,TRBD2,TRBJ2-1,many,21,CASSFPVLAGEYSGRYNEQFF,TGTGCCAGCAGTTTCCCCGTTTTAGCGGGAGAATACTCTGGTCGGTACAATGAGCAGTTCTTC
TRBV13,NA,TRBJ2-3,NA,12,CASRRARDTQYF,TGTGCCAGCCGCCGGGCTCGAGATACGCAGTATTTT
TRBV6-2/TRBV6-3,NA,TRBJ2-1,NA,15,CASSSSPSSYNEQFF,TGTGCCAGCAGCTCTAGCCCAAGCTCCTACAATGAGCAGTTCTTC
TRBV10-3,NA,TRBJ2-2,few,15,CAISESGTNTGELFF,TGTGCCATCAGTGAGTCGGGGACGAACACCGGGGAGCTGTTTTTT
TRBV5-6,TRBD1,TRBJ2-7,many,14,CASSLRDRSYEQYF,TGTGCCAGCAGCCTCCGGGACAGATCCTACGAGCAGTACTTC
TRBV4-2,TRBD2,TRBJ2-7,few,16,CASSREGTSGYYEQYF,TGTGCCAGCAGCCGAGAAGGGACTAGCGGTTACTACGAGCAGTACTTC
TRBV24-1,NA,TRBJ2-7,NA,14,CACRDLGGGGEQYF,TGTGCCTGTCGTGATCTCGGAGGGGGCGGCGAGCAGTACTTC
TRBV6-2/TRBV6-3,NA,TRBJ2-1,NA,16,CASSYLRGSSYNEQFF,TGTGCCAGCAGTTACTTGCGCGGTAGCTCCTACAATGAGCAGTTCTTC
TRBV6-2/TRBV6-3,NA,TRBJ1-1,few,13,CASSAGVNTEAFF,TGTGCCAGCTCTGCAGGGGTGAACACTGAAGCTTTCTTT
TRBV14,NA,TRBJ2-7,few,11,CASSHTYEQYF,TGTGCCAGCAGCCACACGTACGAGCAGTACTTC
TRBV7-6,NA,TRBJ2-7,few,14,CASSANGPSYEQYF,TGTGCCAGCAGTGCGAACGGCCCCTCCTACGAGCAGTACTTC
TRBV29-1,TRBD2,TRBJ2-1,NA,14,CSVPRGRGSNEQFF,TGCAGCGTCCCAAGGGGTCGCGGGAGCAATGAGCAGTTCTTC
TRBV4-3,NA,TRBJ1-2,NA,15,CASSPSRNPNYGYTF,TGCGCCAGCAGCCCAAGCAGGAACCCTAACTATGGCTACACCTTC
TRBV27,TRBD2,TRBJ2-7,NA,15,CASSPRLAGYYEQYF,TGTGCCAGCAGTCCCCGACTAGCGGGCTACTACGAGCAGTACTTC
TRBV6-4,NA,TRBJ2-2,NA,18,CASSDSPIITLNTGELFF,TGTGCCAGCAGTGACTCTCCTATAATAACCCTGAACACCGGGGAGCTGTTTTTT
TRBV10-3,NA,TRBJ2-3,NA,14,CAISEFPGTDTQYF,TGTGCCATCAGTGAATTTCCAGGCACAGATACGCAGTATTTT
TRBV4-2,NA,TRBJ1-6,few,16,CASSQDWTYYNSPLHF,TGTGCCAGCAGCCAAGATTGGACATATTATAATTCACCCCTCCACTTT
TRBV6-1,TRBD2,TRBJ2-7,NA,15,CASSASTGGPQEQYF,TGTGCCAGCAGTGCCTCTACGGGAGGCCCTCAAGAGCAGTACTTC
TRBV20-1,TRBD2,TRBJ2-7,many,14,CSALTLAGGYEQYF,TGCAGTGCCCTCACACTAGCGGGAGGCTACGAGCAGTACTTC